This T cell receptor (beta chain) is drawn from a study of control samples from healthy donors and cancer patients. TCRdb's copy holds only in-frame clones and misses some; the assay was immunoSEQ multiplex PCR. The table lists over 100,000 clones, around 90% of them singletons. Germline values: CDR1 SGHTA, CDR2 FQGNSA. CDR3 length: 12 amino acids. With 5 bases removed from V and 13 bases from J, the gap between germline ends came to 14 bases. The source of this sequence is a man aged 40-55 years in good health. The sample taken for sequencing was blood. The chain uses TRBV7-2 and TRBJ1-4; a weak D match, TRBD1 (5 bases). The CDR3 is CASSPRGVRLFF. As DNA, the CDR3 is TGTGCCAGCAGCCCCCGGGGGGTACGACTGTTTTTT.